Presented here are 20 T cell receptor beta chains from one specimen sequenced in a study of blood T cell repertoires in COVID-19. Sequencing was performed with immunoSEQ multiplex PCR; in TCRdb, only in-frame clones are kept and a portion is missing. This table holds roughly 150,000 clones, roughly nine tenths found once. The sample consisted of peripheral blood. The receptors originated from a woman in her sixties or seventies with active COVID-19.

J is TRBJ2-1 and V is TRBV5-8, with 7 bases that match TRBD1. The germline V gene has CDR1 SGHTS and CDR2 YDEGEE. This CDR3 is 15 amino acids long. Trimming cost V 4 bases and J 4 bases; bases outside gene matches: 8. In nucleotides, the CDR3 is TGTGCCAGCAGCGGCGGACAGGTGATTTACAATGAGCAGTTCTTC. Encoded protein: CASSGGQVIYNEQFF.

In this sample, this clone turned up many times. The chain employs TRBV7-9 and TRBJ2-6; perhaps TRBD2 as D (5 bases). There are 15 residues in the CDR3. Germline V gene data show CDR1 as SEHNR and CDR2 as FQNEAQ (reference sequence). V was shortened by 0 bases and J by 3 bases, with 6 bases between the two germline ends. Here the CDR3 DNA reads TGTGCCAGCAGCTTAGCAGGGAGTGGGGCCAACGTCCTGACTTTC. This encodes CASSLAGSGANVLTF.

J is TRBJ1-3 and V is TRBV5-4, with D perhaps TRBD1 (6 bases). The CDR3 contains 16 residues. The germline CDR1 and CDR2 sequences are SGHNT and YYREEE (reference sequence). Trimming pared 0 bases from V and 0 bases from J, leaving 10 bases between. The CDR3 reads CASSLVGGASGNTIYF. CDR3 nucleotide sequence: TGTGCCAGCAGCTTGGTAGGGGGAGCCTCTGGAAACACCATATATTTT.

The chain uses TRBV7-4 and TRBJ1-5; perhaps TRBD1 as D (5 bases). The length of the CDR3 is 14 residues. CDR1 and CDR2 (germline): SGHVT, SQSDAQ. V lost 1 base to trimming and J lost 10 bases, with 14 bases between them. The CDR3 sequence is CASSLGGGACPQHF. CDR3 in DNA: TGTGCCAGCAGCTTAGGCGGTGGGGCTTGTCCCCAGCATTTT. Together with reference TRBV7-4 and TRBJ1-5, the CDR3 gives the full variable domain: GAGVSQSPRYKVAKRGRDVALRCDSISGHVTLYWYRQTLGQGSEVLTYSQSDAQRDKSGRPSGRFSAERPERSVSTLKIQRTEQGDSAVYLCASSLGGGACPQHFGDGTRLSIL.

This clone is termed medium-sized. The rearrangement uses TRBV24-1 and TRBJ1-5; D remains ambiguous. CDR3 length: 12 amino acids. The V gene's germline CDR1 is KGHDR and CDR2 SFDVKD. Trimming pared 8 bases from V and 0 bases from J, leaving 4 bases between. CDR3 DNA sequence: TGTGCCACCATCCTTAGCAATCAGCCCCAGCATTTT. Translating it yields CATILSNQPQHF.

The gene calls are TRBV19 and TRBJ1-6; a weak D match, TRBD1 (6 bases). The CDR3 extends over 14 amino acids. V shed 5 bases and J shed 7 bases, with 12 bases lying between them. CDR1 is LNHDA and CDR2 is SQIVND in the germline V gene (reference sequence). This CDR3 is CASSPDSLNSPLHF. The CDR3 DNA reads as TGTGCCAGTAGTCCGGACAGTCTGAATTCACCCCTCCACTTT.

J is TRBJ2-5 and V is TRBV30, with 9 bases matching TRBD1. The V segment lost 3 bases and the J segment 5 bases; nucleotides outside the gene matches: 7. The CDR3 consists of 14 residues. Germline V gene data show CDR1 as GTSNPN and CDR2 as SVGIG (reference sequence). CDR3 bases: TGTGCCTGGAGGGGGACAGGGATTTTGGAGACCCAGTACTTC. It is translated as CAWRGTGILETQYF. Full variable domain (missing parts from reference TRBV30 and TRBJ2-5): SQTIHQWPATLVQPVGSPLSLECTVEGTSNPNLYWYRQAAGRGLQLLFYSVGIGQISSEVPQNLSASRPQDRQFILSSKKLLLSDSGFYLCAWRGTGILETQYFGPGTRLLVL.

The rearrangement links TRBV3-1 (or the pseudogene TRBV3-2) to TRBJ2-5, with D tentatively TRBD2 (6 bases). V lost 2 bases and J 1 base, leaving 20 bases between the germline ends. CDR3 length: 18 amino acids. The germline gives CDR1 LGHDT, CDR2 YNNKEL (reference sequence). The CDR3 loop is CASSQTSSAFPFQETQYF. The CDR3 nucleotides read TGTGCCAGCAGCCAAACGTCTAGCGCCTTCCCTTTCCAAGAGACCCAGTACTTC.

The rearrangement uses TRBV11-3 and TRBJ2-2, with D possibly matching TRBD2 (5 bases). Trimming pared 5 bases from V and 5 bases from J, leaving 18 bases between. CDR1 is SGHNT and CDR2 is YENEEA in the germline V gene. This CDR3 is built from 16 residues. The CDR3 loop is CASSRGSGRGTGELFF. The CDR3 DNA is TGTGCCAGCAGCCGAGGCAGCGGAAGAGGGACCGGGGAGCTGTTTTTT. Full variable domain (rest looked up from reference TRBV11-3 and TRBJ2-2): EAGVVQSPRYKIIEKKQPVAFWCNPISGHNTLYWYLQNLGQGPELLIRYENEEAVDDSQLPKDRFSAERLKGVDSTLKIQPAELGDSAVYLCASSRGSGRGTGELFFGEGSRLTVL.

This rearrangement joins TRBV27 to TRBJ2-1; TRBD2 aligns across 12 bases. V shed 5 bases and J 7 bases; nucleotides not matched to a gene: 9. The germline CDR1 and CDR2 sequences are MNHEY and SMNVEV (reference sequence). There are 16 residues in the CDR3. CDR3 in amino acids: CASSVRGLAGPNEQFF. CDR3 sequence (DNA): TGTGCCAGCAGTGTTAGAGGACTAGCGGGACCAAATGAGCAGTTCTTC.

CDR3 loop: CATSRDRHYIGGYEQYF. The CDR3 DNA follows: TGTGCCACCAGCAGAGATCGGCACTATATTGGTGGCTACGAGCAGTACTTC. The chain combines TRBV15 with TRBJ2-7, with unresolved D. CDR3 length: 17 amino acids. V lost 0 bases to trimming and J lost 3 bases, with 18 bases between them. CDR1 and CDR2 (germline): LNHNV, YYDKDF (reference sequence).

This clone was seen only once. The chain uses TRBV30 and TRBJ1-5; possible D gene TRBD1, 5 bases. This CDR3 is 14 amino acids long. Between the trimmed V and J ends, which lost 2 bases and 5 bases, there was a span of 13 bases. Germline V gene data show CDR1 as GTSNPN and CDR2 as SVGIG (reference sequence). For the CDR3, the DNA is TGTGCCTGGAGTAATCAGGGTTTGGATCAGCCCCAGCATTTT. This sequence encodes CAWSNQGLDQPQHF.

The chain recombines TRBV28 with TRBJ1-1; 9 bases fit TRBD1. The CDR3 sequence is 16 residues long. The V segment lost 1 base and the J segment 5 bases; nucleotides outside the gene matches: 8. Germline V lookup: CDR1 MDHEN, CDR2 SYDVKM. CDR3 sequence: CASSLFPTGGGTEAFF. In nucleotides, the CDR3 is TGTGCCAGCAGTTTATTCCCTACAGGGGGCGGGACTGAAGCTTTCTTT.

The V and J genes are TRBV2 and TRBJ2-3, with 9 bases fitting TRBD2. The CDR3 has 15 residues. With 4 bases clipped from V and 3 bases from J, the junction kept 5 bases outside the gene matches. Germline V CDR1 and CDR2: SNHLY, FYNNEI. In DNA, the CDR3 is TGTGCCAGCAGTGGGAGCGGGAGGTTGACAGATACGCAGTATTTT. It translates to CASSGSGRLTDTQYF.

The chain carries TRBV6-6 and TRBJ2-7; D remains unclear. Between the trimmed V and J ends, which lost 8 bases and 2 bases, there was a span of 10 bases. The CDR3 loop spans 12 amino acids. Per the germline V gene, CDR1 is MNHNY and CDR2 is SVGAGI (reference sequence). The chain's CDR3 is CASGPSTYEQYF. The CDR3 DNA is TGTGCCAGCGGTCCATCCACCTACGAGCAGTACTTC.

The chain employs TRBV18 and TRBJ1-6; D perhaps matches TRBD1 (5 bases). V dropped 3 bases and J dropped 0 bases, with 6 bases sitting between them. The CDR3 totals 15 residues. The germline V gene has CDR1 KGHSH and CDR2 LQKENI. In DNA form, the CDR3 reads TGTGCCAGCTCACCGGACATCTCCTATAATTCACCCCTCCACTTT. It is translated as CASSPDISYNSPLHF.

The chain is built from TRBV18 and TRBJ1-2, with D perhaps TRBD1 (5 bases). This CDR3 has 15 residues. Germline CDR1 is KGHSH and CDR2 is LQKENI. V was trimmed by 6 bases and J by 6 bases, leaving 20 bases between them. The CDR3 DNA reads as TGTGCCAGCTCGAATACCTATACCGGCAGGGATGGCTACACCTTC. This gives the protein CASSNTYTGRDGYTF.

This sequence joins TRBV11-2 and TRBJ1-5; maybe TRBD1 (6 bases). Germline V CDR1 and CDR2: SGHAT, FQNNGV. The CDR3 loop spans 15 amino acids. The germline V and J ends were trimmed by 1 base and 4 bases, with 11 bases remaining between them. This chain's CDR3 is CASSLGAGANQPQHF. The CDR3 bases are TGTGCCAGCAGCTTAGGGGCGGGGGCAAATCAGCCCCAGCATTTT.

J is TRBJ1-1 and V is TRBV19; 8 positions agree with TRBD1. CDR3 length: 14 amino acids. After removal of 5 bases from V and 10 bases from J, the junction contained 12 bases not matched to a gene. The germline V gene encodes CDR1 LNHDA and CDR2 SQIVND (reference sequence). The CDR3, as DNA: TGTGCCAGTAGTGTCGGACAGGGTGTAGGTGGAGCTTTCTTT. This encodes CASSVGQGVGGAFF.

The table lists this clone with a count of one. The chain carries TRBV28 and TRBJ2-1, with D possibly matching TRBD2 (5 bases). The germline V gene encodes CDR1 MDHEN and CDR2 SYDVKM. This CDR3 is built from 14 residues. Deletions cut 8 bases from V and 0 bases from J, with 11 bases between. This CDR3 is CASAKGGSYNEQFF. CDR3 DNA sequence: TGTGCCAGCGCTAAAGGAGGCTCCTACAATGAGCAGTTCTTC.